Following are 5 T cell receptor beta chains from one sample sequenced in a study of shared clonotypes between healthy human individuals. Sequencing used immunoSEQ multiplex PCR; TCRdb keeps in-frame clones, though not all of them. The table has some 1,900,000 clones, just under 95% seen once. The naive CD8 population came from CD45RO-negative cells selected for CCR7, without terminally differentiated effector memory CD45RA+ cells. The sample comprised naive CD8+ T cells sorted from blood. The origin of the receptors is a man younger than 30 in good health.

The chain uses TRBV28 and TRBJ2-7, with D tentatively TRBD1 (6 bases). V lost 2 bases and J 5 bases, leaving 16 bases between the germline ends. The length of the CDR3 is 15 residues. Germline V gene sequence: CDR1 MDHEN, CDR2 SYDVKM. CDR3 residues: CASSLSLTGSDEQYF. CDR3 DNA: TGTGCCAGCAGTTTAAGCCTAACAGGGTCCGACGAGCAGTACTTC.

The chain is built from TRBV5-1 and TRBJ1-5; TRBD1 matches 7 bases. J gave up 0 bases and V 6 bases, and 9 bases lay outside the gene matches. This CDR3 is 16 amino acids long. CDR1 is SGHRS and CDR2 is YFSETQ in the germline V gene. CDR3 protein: CASKETGPYSNQPQHF. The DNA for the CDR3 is TGCGCCAGCAAGGAGACAGGGCCTTATAGCAATCAGCCCCAGCATTTT.

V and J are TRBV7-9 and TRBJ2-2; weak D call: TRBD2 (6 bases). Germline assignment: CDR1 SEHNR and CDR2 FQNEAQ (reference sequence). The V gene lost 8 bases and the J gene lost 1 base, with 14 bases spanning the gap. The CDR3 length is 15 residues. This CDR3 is CASDQGRENTGELFF. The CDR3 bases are TGTGCCAGCGATCAAGGGCGGGAGAACACCGGGGAGCTGTTTTTT.

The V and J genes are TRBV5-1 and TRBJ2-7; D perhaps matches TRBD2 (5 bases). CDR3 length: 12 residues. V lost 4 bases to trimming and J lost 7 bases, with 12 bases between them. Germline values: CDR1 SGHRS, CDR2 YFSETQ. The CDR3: CASSPRGGEQYF. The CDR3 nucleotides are TGCGCCAGCAGCCCGCGAGGCGGGGAGCAGTACTTC.

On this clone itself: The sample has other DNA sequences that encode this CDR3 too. CDR3 DNA sequence: TGTGCCAGCAGTGGGACTAGCAGCACAGATACGCAGTATTTT. As protein: CASSGTSSTDTQYF. The chain combines TRBV2 with TRBJ2-3, with TRBD2 matching over 8 bases. There are 14 residues in the CDR3. Germline CDR1 SNHLY, CDR2 FYNNEI. V shed 4 bases and J 0 bases; nucleotides not matched to a gene: 0.